The source of this T cell receptor (beta chain) is a study of blood T cell repertoires in COVID-19. At the level of the study: From the United States, Italy and Spain came samples of acute and convalescent COVID-19.

Study processing details: By means of reference gene primer amplification, nucleated cell counts were estimated. Clones were sequenced by immunoSEQ multiplex PCR, and TCRdb holds only the in-frame ones, with some missing. V, J and clone size derive from that table, while D and trimming were established from the DNA sequence. Found here are 85,000 to 130,000 clones, 84% of them singletons; the top ten hold under 30%. Per germline, CDR1 SEHNR and CDR2 FQNEAQ (reference sequence). The CDR3 contains 15 residues. The V end was cut by 1 base, the J end by 4 bases, with 13 bases between. Sequencing was done on a sample of peripheral blood. The chain links TRBV7-9 to TRBJ1-2; no firm D call. The source is a man aged 60-69 years with acute or convalescent COVID-19. For the CDR3, the DNA is TGTGCCAGCAGCTTAGTGAGGGCAGATCTCTATGGCTACACCTTC. Amino acids: CASSLVRADLYGYTF.